Each of the 21 T cell receptor beta chains below was sequenced from the same sample in a study of T cell responses to AZD1222 COVID-19 vaccine. Clones were read by immunoSEQ multiplex PCR, and TCRdb kept only the in-frame ones, dropping some. In the table there are roughly 80,000 clones, less than 95% of which are singletons. The sample was peripheral blood, taken 28 days after the second AZD1222 dose. These receptors were collected from an adult who received the AZD1222 COVID-19 vaccine.

This chain links TRBV7-8 with TRBJ2-7; 7 positions agree with TRBD1. Unmatched junction bases numbered 5, after V lost 7 bases and J lost 2 bases. The CDR3 totals 13 residues. Germline lookup yields CDR1 SGHVS and CDR2 FQNEAQ. CDR3 protein: CASTDRVAYEQYF. CDR3 sequence (DNA): TGTGCCAGCACCGACAGGGTAGCCTACGAGCAGTACTTC.

The V gene is TRBV4-2, the J gene TRBJ1-5; a weak D match, TRBD1 (5 bases). The CDR3 length is 15 residues. Germline-derived CDR1 and CDR2 are LGHNA and YNFKEQ. V was trimmed by 3 bases and J by 5 bases, leaving 14 bases between them. DNA of the CDR3: TGTGCCAGCAGCCAGGGCTGGGGGGGGGATCAGCCCCAGCATTTT. Amino acid sequence: CASSQGWGGDQPQHF.

This chain connects TRBV4-3 to TRBJ1-3; 9 positions match TRBD1. Trimming took 0 bases from V and 0 from J; bases not matched to a gene: 18. CDR1 and CDR2 from the germline V gene are LGHNA and YSLEER. CDR3 size: 22 residues. CDR3 coding DNA: TGCGCCAGCAGCCAAGATCGGATAGGGACAGGGAACACTCTAAGCTCTGGAAACACCATATATTTT. Protein: CASSQDRIGTGNTLSSGNTIYF.

The chain uses TRBV27 and TRBJ2-1; D ambiguous. The CDR3 runs 14 residues. Germline CDR1 MNHEY, CDR2 SMNVEV (reference sequence). V lost 8 bases, J lost 5 bases, and 16 bases lay in between. DNA of the CDR3: TGTGCCAGCCGTAAGGGTGGGCCTAACAATGAGCAGTTCTTC. Amino acid sequence: CASRKGGPNNEQFF.

This chain uses TRBV5-6 with TRBJ1-6; 9 bases agree with TRBD1. The J segment lost 5 bases and the V segment lost 7 bases, leaving 13 bases of the junction unmatched. The germline CDR1 and CDR2 sequences are SGHDT and YYEEEE. This CDR3 contains 17 residues. The CDR3 loop reads CASALRGTGINNSPLHF. The CDR3 coding sequence is TGTGCCAGCGCGTTAAGAGGGACAGGGATTAATAATTCACCCCTCCACTTT.

CDR3 DNA sequence: TGTGCCAGTAGTATTAGAGGGGGGACTGAAGCTTTCTTT. Translated, it gives CASSIRGGTEAFF. The chain recombines TRBV19 with TRBJ1-1, with D possibly TRBD1 on 6 matching bases. The CDR3 is made up of 13 amino acids. V was pared by 3 bases and J by 5 bases, with 10 bases between. Germline-derived CDR1 and CDR2 are LNHDA and SQIVND (reference sequence).

The chain couples TRBV3-1 (or the pseudogene TRBV3-2) to TRBJ1-3, with 8 bases lining up with TRBD1. The trim removed 4 bases at V and 3 bases at J, leaving 5 bases unmatched. The germline V gene encodes CDR1 LGHDT and CDR2 YNNKEL (reference sequence). The CDR3 sequence is 15 residues long. CDR3 DNA sequence: TGTGCCAGCAGCCTCGGCAGGGGGCTTGGAAACACCATATATTTT. This gives the protein CASSLGRGLGNTIYF.

This clone was observed a single time. The chain recombines TRBV24-1 with TRBJ2-2, with D possibly being TRBD2 (5 bases). CDR3 length equals 13 residues. CDR1 is KGHDR, CDR2 SFDVKD, per germline. With 6 bases removed from V and 7 bases from J, the gap between germline ends came to 11 bases. The CDR3 nucleotides are TGTGCCACCAGTTTAATGAGGGACGGGGAGCTGTTTTTT. Its translation is CATSLMRDGELFF.

The chain uses TRBV6-1 and TRBJ1-5; possibly TRBD1 for D (5 bases). This CDR3 region has 16 residues. Trimming stripped 2 bases from V and 7 bases from J, with 18 bases between. Germline lookup yields CDR1 MNHNS and CDR2 SASEGT. In DNA, the CDR3 is TGTGCCAGCAGTGAAAGAAGCGGGGCGAGGTTACAGCCCCAGCATTTT. It specifies CASSERSGARLQPQHF.

The genes are TRBV10-3 and TRBJ1-1; D call uncertain. V was shortened by 4 bases and J by 1 base, with 7 bases between the two germline ends. CDR1 and CDR2 from the germline V gene are ENHRY and SYGVKD. The CDR3 consists of 13 residues. CDR3 nucleotides: TGTGCCATCAGTGTTACAGCGAACACTGAAGCTTTCTTT. Translating gives CAISVTANTEAFF.

The chain uses TRBV7-3 and TRBJ2-1, with no clear D. CDR1 and CDR2 from the germline V gene are SGHTA and FQGTGA. The CDR3 is made up of 14 amino acids. V lost 5 bases and J lost 9, with 17 bases in between. The CDR3, as DNA: TGTGCCAGCAGCGTTGGCGGCAGCCGCCGTGAGCAGTTCTTC. Translating it yields CASSVGGSRREQFF. Full variable domain (rest looked up from reference TRBV7-3 and TRBJ2-1): GAGVSQTPSNKVTEKGKYVELRCDPISGHTALYWYRQSLGQGPEFLIYFQGTGAADDSGLPNDRFFAVRPEGSVSTLKIQRTERGDSAVYLCASSVGGSRREQFFGPGTRLTVL.

The CDR3 reads CASSLETGRNFEAFF. The CDR3, as DNA: TGTGCCAGCAGCTTAGAGACAGGGAGAAATTTTGAAGCTTTCTTT. V gene TRBV11-1 combines with J gene TRBJ1-1; 7 bases are a match to TRBD1. J was trimmed by 7 bases and V by 1 base; bases with no gene match: 9. CDR1 and CDR2 from the germline V gene are SGHAT and FQDESV (reference sequence). This CDR3 region has 15 residues.

The chain employs TRBV6-5 and TRBJ1-5; D is uncertain. Trimming removed 6 bases at V and 2 bases at J, with 5 bases between. CDR1 and CDR2 (germline): MNHEY, SVGAGI. There are 12 residues in the CDR3. This CDR3 is CASRVGNQPQHF. The CDR3 nucleotides read TGTGCCAGCAGGGTGGGCAATCAGCCCCAGCATTTT.

V and J are TRBV10-2 and TRBJ1-2; the D gene is possibly TRBD1 (5 bases). The V and J ends lost 0 bases and 5 bases respectively, with 13 bases between them. Germline V gene data show CDR1 as WSHSY and CDR2 as SAAADI. This CDR3 spans 15 amino acids. CDR3 sequence (DNA): TGCGCCAGCAGTGAGTCGGGCAGGGCGGGATATGGCTACACCTTC. It codes for CASSESGRAGYGYTF.

The J gene is TRBJ1-2, the V gene TRBV9; D is undetermined. Germline CDR1 SGDLS, CDR2 YYNGEE. V gave up 4 bases and J gave up 8 bases, with 15 bases separating them. This CDR3 is built from 13 residues. As DNA, the CDR3 is TGTGCCAGCAGCCAAGGAGGTCCGGGGGGCTACACCTTC. It is translated as CASSQGGPGGYTF.

This CDR3 is CASSPGRRGYTF. The CDR3 nucleotides are TGTGCCAGTAGTCCTGGAAGAAGGGGCTACACCTTC. The rearrangement joins TRBV19 to TRBJ1-2; no firm D call. Germline V gene data show CDR1 as LNHDA and CDR2 as SQIVND (reference sequence). This CDR3 contains 12 residues. Trimming stripped 5 bases from V and 8 bases from J, with 12 bases between.

The chain has TRBV27 and TRBJ1-4; D is possibly TRBD1 (5 bases). Germline V CDR1 and CDR2: MNHEY, SMNVEV (reference sequence). Trimming left V 2 bases short and J 7 bases short, with 8 bases between. The CDR3 covers 13 residues. Here the CDR3 DNA reads TGTGCCAGCAGTTTACGGGGGATTGAAAAACTGTTTTTT. This sequence encodes CASSLRGIEKLFF. The variable domain in full, with the rest retrieved from reference TRBV27 and TRBJ1-4, is EAQVTQNPRYLITVTGKKLTVTCSQNMNHEYMSWYRQDPGLGLRQIYYSMNVEVTDKGDVPEGYKVSRKEKRNFPLILESPSPNQTSLYFCASSLRGIEKLFFGSGTQLSVL.

The chain links TRBV9 to TRBJ2-5; no definite D call. This CDR3 spans 12 amino acids. The germline V gene encodes CDR1 SGDLS and CDR2 YYNGEE. The ends were cut back, 0 bases at V and 0 bases at J, with 0 bases in the middle. The CDR3 bases are TGTGCCAGCAGCGTAGACCAAGAGACCCAGTACTTC. The encoded protein is CASSVDQETQYF.

The V call is TRBV6-2 or TRBV6-3, the J call TRBJ1-1; D call uncertain. The V end was cut by 6 bases, the J end by 4 bases, with 15 bases between. The germline V gene has CDR1 MNHEY and CDR2 SVGEGT. The CDR3 is 14 residues long. The CDR3: CASSLFTTSTEAFF. In nucleotides, the CDR3 is TGTGCCAGCAGCCTCTTTACGACATCCACTGAAGCTTTCTTT.

The chain is built from TRBV10-3 and TRBJ1-1; 7 positions agree with TRBD1. After removal of 8 bases from V and 0 bases from J, the junction contained 6 bases not matched to a gene. Looked up from germline, CDR1 is ENHRY and CDR2 is SYGVKD. The CDR3 spans 14 residues. CDR3 region: CAIRGTAMNTEAFF. In nucleotides, the CDR3 is TGTGCCATCCGCGGGACAGCGATGAACACTGAAGCTTTCTTT.

The V call is TRBV13, the J call TRBJ1-2; TRBD1 agrees at 7 bases. Germline V gene sequence: CDR1 PRHDT, CDR2 FYEKMQ (reference sequence). CDR3 length equals 14 residues. Trimming removed 2 bases from V and 1 base from J; junction bases left unmatched: 1. The CDR3 loop is CASSLNRGNYGYTF. CDR3 in DNA: TGTGCCAGCAGCTTAAACAGGGGTAACTATGGCTACACCTTC.